This T cell receptor (beta chain) came from a study of naive and memory T cell subsets. The SP2 primer and nested alpha and beta constant region primers amplified ligated cDNA in four rounds. For blood and skin samples, reverse transcription used TCR alpha and beta constant primers. MiXCR, applied by TCRdb to the 5' RACE reads, yields one record per CDR3 protein. The table includes 55,000 to 65,000 distinct CDR3 sequences, under 10% detected once. Germline trimming cut 6 bases from V and 4 bases from J; bases unmatched to any gene: 9. This CDR3 spans 15 amino acids. This clonotype was recorded many times. TCR cDNA received a 3' ligated oligonucleotide that carried a UMI.

The receptor's source is a female donor in good health. The chain links TRBV12-3 or TRBV12-4 to TRBJ1-1, with 9 nucleotides matching TRBD1. The CDR3: CASSSQGTGITEAFF. CDR3 DNA: TGTGCCAGCAGCTCACAGGGGACAGGGATCACTGAAGCTTTCTTT.